These 16 T cell receptor beta chains came from one sample sequenced in a study of blood T cells in healthy people across ages. It was with a sample-barcoded 5' primer and a J-beta primer mix that a second PCR of roughly 6 to 12 cycles was run. TCRdb reanalysed the 5' RACE reads using MiXCR and keeps one entry per CDR3 protein. The sample includes about 1.5 million distinct CDR3 sequences, approximately 43% of them seen just once. The specimen was blood. These receptors all come from a woman aged 18-29 years in good health.

The V gene is TRBV2, the J gene TRBJ1-6, with 10 bases matching TRBD1. Germline V gene data show CDR1 as SNHLY and CDR2 as FYNNEI. V lost 5 bases to trimming and J lost 10 bases; unmatched junction nucleotides: 5. This CDR3 contains 14 residues. CDR3 nucleotide sequence: TGTGCCAGCAGTCCTGACAGGGGGCAATCACCCCTCCACTTT. This encodes CASSPDRGQSPLHF.

The V gene is TRBV5-1, the J gene TRBJ2-1; TRBD2 matches 16 bases. The germline V gene has CDR1 SGHRS and CDR2 YFSETQ. The CDR3 loop spans 19 amino acids. Trimming at V came to 3 bases and at J to 0 bases, leaving 6 bases not matched to a gene. The CDR3 DNA reads TGCGCCAGCAGCTCGGGACTAGCGGGGGGGAGCTTCTCCTACAATGAGCAGTTCTTC. It codes for CASSSGLAGGSFSYNEQFF.

The chain carries TRBV12-3 or TRBV12-4 and TRBJ2-2, with TRBD2 as a possible D gene (5 bases). Trimming shortened V by 5 bases and J by 6 bases, and 13 bases separated the two germline ends. CDR3 length equals 14 residues. CDR3 nucleotides: TGTGCCAGCAGTCAAAGAACTAGTCCCGGGGAGCTGTTTTTT. This encodes CASSQRTSPGELFF.

This clonotype was seen more than once but under ten times. The chain employs TRBV27 and TRBJ2-3; 10 bases match TRBD1. CDR1 is MNHEY, CDR2 SMNVEV, per germline (reference sequence). The CDR3 covers 18 residues. Trimming removed 3 bases from V and 0 bases from J; junction bases left unmatched: 9. CDR3 nucleotides: TGTGCCAGCAGTTTGCCCGGGACAGGGGCTTTAAGCACAGATACGCAGTATTTT. Its protein product is CASSLPGTGALSTDTQYF.

The chain links TRBV29-1 to TRBJ2-1, with D hard to call. The CDR3 consists of 14 residues. CDR1 is SQVTM, CDR2 ANQGSEA, per germline. Trimming stripped 6 bases from V and 7 bases from J, with 19 bases between. For the CDR3, the DNA is TGCAGCGTGTCTGTGGCCTATAGTGTGAATGAGCAGTTCTTC. Residues: CSVSVAYSVNEQFF.

The rearrangement joins TRBV20-1 to TRBJ2-1; 8 bases match TRBD1. The CDR3 consists of 14 residues. The germline gives CDR1 DFQATT, CDR2 SNEGSKA (reference sequence). J was trimmed by 8 bases and V by 6 bases; bases with no gene match: 12. The CDR3 sequence: CSAQDRGAYYEQFF. The CDR3 DNA follows: TGCAGTGCCCAAGACAGGGGAGCTTACTATGAGCAGTTCTTC.

This clonotype occurred a few times. The V and J genes are TRBV4-3 and TRBJ2-7, with TRBD2 matching over 10 bases. The CDR3 has 14 residues. Germline loops: CDR1 LGHNA, CDR2 YSLEER. The V segment lost 4 bases and the J segment 7 bases; nucleotides outside the gene matches: 7. The CDR3 nucleotides read TGCGCCAGCAGCCCTCTACTAGCGGGATTTGAGCAGTACTTC. As protein: CASSPLLAGFEQYF.

This clonotype was observed a handful of times. J is TRBJ2-1 and V is TRBV7-2; the match to TRBD2 covers 10 bases. V trimming: 1 base; J trimming: 9 bases; junction bases outside the gene matches: 9. The germline V gene has CDR1 SGHTA and CDR2 FQGNSA. This CDR3 contains 16 residues. The CDR3 nucleotides read TGTGCCAGCAGCTTAGTTTGGGCTAGCGGGAGAGTTGAGCAGTTCTTC. Its translation: CASSLVWASGRVEQFF.

This clonotype was observed once. CDR3 bases: TGTGCCAGCAGCTACGGGGCTACCCCACTCTACGAGCAGTACTTC. Residues: CASSYGATPLYEQYF. The chain employs TRBV11-3 and TRBJ2-7; D possibly matches TRBD1 or TRBD2 (5 bases each). This CDR3 contains 15 residues. Per germline, CDR1 SGHNT and CDR2 YENEEA. The V and J ends lost 4 bases and 3 bases respectively, with 16 bases between them.

The CDR3 here is CASSEGASGRPRLNEQFF. Written as DNA, the CDR3 is TGTGCCAGCAGTGAGGGGGCTAGCGGGAGGCCCCGTTTAAATGAGCAGTTCTTC. The chain combines TRBV2 with TRBJ2-1; 11 nucleotides agree with TRBD2. The CDR3 is 18 amino acids. CDR1 and CDR2 (germline): SNHLY, FYNNEI. J lost 7 bases, V lost 3 bases, and 14 bases had no gene match.

Regarding this clonotype: One base away lies a much larger clone, so this may be a sequencing read error. J is TRBJ2-1 and V is TRBV7-2; a weak D match, TRBD1 (6 bases). Trimming left V 5 bases short and J 13 bases short, with 18 bases between. The germline V gene has CDR1 SGHTA and CDR2 FQGNSA. This CDR3 comprises 13 residues. In DNA form, the CDR3 reads TGTGCCAGCAGCCCAAACAGGGACGAGACCCAGTTCTTC. The encoded protein is CASSPNRDETQFF.

This clonotype appeared a few times. This chain connects TRBV20-1 to TRBJ2-2; D assignment may be TRBD1 or TRBD2 (5 bases each). The germline V gene has CDR1 DFQATT and CDR2 SNEGSKA (reference sequence). This CDR3 spans 12 amino acids. Trimming cost V 3 bases and J 3 bases, with 5 bases left between them. Here the CDR3 reads CSARGDTGELFF. CDR3 nucleotides: TGCAGTGCTAGGGGGGACACCGGGGAGCTGTTTTTT.

In its sample, this clonotype was seen a few times. This chain links TRBV20-1 with TRBJ2-5; the D gene is possibly TRBD2 (6 bases). Between the trimmed V and J ends, which lost 3 bases and 9 bases, there was a span of 11 bases. The V gene's germline CDR1 is DFQATT and CDR2 SNEGSKA (reference sequence). This CDR3 has 11 residues. This CDR3 reads CSARVREAQYF. The CDR3 bases are TGCAGTGCTAGGGTCAGGGAGGCCCAGTACTTC.

Only a few counts were recorded for this clonotype. J is TRBJ1-2 and V is TRBV6-5; possibly TRBD1 for D (5 bases). The CDR3 has 14 residues. Trimming took 6 bases from V and 0 from J, leaving 11 bases between them. Germline values: CDR1 MNHEY, CDR2 SVGAGI. The CDR3 loop is CASRAQGANYGYTF. DNA for the CDR3: TGTGCCAGCAGGGCGCAGGGAGCTAACTATGGCTACACCTTC.

This clonotype has a count of ten or more. The gene calls are TRBV4-1 and TRBJ2-3, with D possibly being TRBD2 (6 bases). Trimming removed 1 base at V and 1 base at J, with 9 bases between. The CDR3 covers 15 residues. Germline V CDR1 and CDR2: MGHRA, YSYEKL. The CDR3 is CASSQASGGTDTQYF. CDR3 DNA sequence: TGCGCCAGCAGCCAAGCTTCGGGGGGCACAGATACGCAGTATTTT.

The chain uses TRBV4-3 and TRBJ2-7; TRBD1 matches at 9 bases. This CDR3 is built from 18 residues. CDR1 and CDR2 (germline): LGHNA, YSLEER. V was pared by 3 bases and J by 3 bases, with 15 bases of the junction left unmatched. The CDR3 bases are TGCGCCAGCAGCCACACATTCCGTTCGGGACAGGGTATCTACGAGCAGTACTTC. Translating gives CASSHTFRSGQGIYEQYF.